This section outlines one TCR beta chain sequence together with its context. The CDR3 is 15 residues long. The ends lost 0 bases at V and 3 bases at J; junction bases unmatched: 2. Germline-derived CDR1 and CDR2 are SGHRS and YFSETQ. Here immunoSEQ multiplex PCR was the method, and the copy in TCRdb shows in-frame clones only, minus some. The top ten clones hold about 15% of a sample with around 150,000 clones, roughly 94% of them seen once. The data belong to a study of control samples from healthy donors and cancer patients. This sequence was found in a man in his 60s with colorectal cancer. Sequencing input: PBMCs. The chain combines TRBV5-1 with TRBJ1-5; 8 positions match TRBD1. In nucleotides, the CDR3 is TGCGCCAGCAGCTTGGAGGGACAGGACAATCAGCCCCAGCATTTT. This encodes CASSLEGQDNQPQHF.